A selection of T cell receptor beta chains follows, all from one sample in a study of cytomegalovirus exposure and HLA in healthy donors. Only in-frame clones appear in the TCRdb table, and some are missing; sequencing was by immunoSEQ multiplex PCR. Here the sample spans 100,000 or so clones, around 78% being singletons. The sample consisted of PBMCs. All receptors derive from a woman aged 40 to 49 in good health and CMV-seropositive. The CDR3 runs from the conserved cysteine through the conserved F or W. A D gene is named only where the DNA matches it firmly. Not all rows give a size; the values are once, few, many and, for expanded clones, a class.

TRBV10-3	TRBJ1-5	TRBD1	NA	TGTGCCATCAGTGTACAGGGGGGTCAGCCCCAGCATTTT	CAISVQGGQPQHF
TRBV27	TRBJ1-5	NA	NA	TGTGCCAGCAGCCGGGGACAATATAGCAATCAGCCCCAGCATTTT	CASSRGQYSNQPQHF
TRBV19	TRBJ2-1	TRBD2	NA	TGTGCCAGTAGTACCTCCGGGACTAGGGGTGAGCAGTTCTTC	CASSTSGTRGEQFF
TRBV6-8	TRBJ2-1	NA	NA	TGTGCCAGCAATTATAGTATTGAGCAGTTCTTC	CASNYSIEQFF
TRBV4-2	TRBJ2-7	TRBD1	medium-sized	TGTGCCAGCAGCCAAGCCTCTCGCCCAGACAGGGAGCTCTACGAGCAGTACTTC	CASSQASRPDRELYEQYF
TRBV28	TRBJ2-7	TRBD2	NA	TGTGCCAGCAGTTTCGGACTAGCGGGCACAGACGAATACGAGCAGTACTTC	CASSFGLAGTDEYEQYF
TRBV29-1	TRBJ2-2	NA	NA	TGCAGCGCTAGGGGCCCAGCGAACACCGGGGAGCTGTTTTTT	CSARGPANTGELFF
TRBV2	TRBJ2-7	TRBD2	NA	TGTGCCAGCAGTGCGGGACTAGCTCTGAACCACGAGCAGTACTTC	CASSAGLALNHEQYF
TRBV28	TRBJ1-2	TRBD1	NA	TGTGCCAGCAGTTTGACAGGGGGTAACTATGGCTACACCTTC	CASSLTGGNYGYTF
TRBV15	TRBJ1-4	NA	NA	TGTGCCACCAGCAGCAATCTCAGGGGTAGAGGTGAAAAACTGTTTTTT	CATSSNLRGRGEKLFF
TRBV6-1	TRBJ2-7	NA	many	TGTGCCAGCAGTGAACTACCACCTCCCTACGAGCAGTACTTC	CASSELPPPYEQYF
TRBV29-1	TRBJ1-2	NA	NA	TGCAGCGTTGATACAGGCCTCTATGGCTACACCTTC	CSVDTGLYGYTF
TRBV6-9	TRBJ1-1	NA	few	TGTGCCAGCAGTTACCTCTTGGAGGCCCTGAACACTGAAGCTTTCTTT	CASSYLLEALNTEAFF
TRBV25-1	TRBJ2-7	NA	NA	TGTGCCAGCAGTGAATTGGGGGGGCTATACGAGCAGTACTTC	CASSELGGLYEQYF
TRBV21-1	TRBJ2-3	NA	NA	TGTGCCAGCAGCAAAGGATTTTTAGCGGGAGTCTGGACAGATACGCAGTATTTT	CASSKGFLAGVWTDTQYF
TRBV5-1	TRBJ2-2	TRBD1	once	TGCGCCAGCGGACAGGGGAACACCGGGGAGCTGTTTTTT	CASGQGNTGELFF
TRBV5-3	TRBJ2-1	TRBD1	NA	TGTGCCAGAAGCTTGGAGGGGGACAGGGTACGGGATGAGCAGTTCTTC	CARSLEGDRVRDEQFF
TRBV30	TRBJ1-5	NA	NA	TGTGCCTGGAGTGTACAGCCCAATCAGCCCCAGCATTTT	CAWSVQPNQPQHF
TRBV6-5	TRBJ2-1	NA	NA	TGTGCCAGCAGTTTAACGGGTAATGAGCAGTTCTTC	CASSLTGNEQFF
TRBV29-1	TRBJ1-4	NA	NA	TGCAGCGTTGTTTCGGGGTCTAATGAAAAACTGTTTTTT	CSVVSGSNEKLFF
TRBV4-1	TRBJ2-1	TRBD1	many	TGCGCCAGCAGGCAGGGGGCCTACAATGAGCAGTTCTTC	CASRQGAYNEQFF
TRBV11-2	TRBJ2-1	TRBD2	NA	TGTGCCAGCAGCTTATTAACCTCCGGGAGGGCCCTCGGCAATGAGCAGTTCTTC	CASSLLTSGRALGNEQFF
TRBV4-1	TRBJ1-5	TRBD1	NA	TGCGCCAGCAGCCAAGAGACAGGGGGTGGATACTATAGCAATCAGCCCCAGCATTTT	CASSQETGGGYYSNQPQHF
TRBV27	TRBJ2-5	TRBD1	NA	TGTGCCAGCAGTTTATCTCCTCGGGGGACAGGGGTATCGTTTCGAATATACTTC	CASSLSPRGTGVSFRIYF
TRBV11-3	TRBJ2-2	NA	NA	TGTGCCAGCACCACCCCTTTTGGGACTTCGTCGAACACCGGGGAGCTGTTTTTT	CASTTPFGTSSNTGELFF
TRBV6-5	TRBJ2-3	NA	NA	TGTGCCAGCGGATACCAGGGTTCAGATACGCAGTATTTT	CASGYQGSDTQYF
TRBV4-1	TRBJ2-7	NA	NA	TGCGCCAGCAGCCCTCCCCAAGGCACTAGTGGTTACGAGCAGTACTTC	CASSPPQGTSGYEQYF
TRBV9	TRBJ1-1	TRBD1	NA	TGTGCCAGCAGCGCGGCGACAGGGGCATGGGACACTGAAGCTTTCTTT	CASSAATGAWDTEAFF
TRBV29-1	TRBJ2-1	TRBD1	NA	TGCAGCGCCATGACAGGGAACAGCTACAATGAGCAGTTCTTC	CSAMTGNSYNEQFF
TRBV18	TRBJ2-7	TRBD1	NA	TGTGCCAGCTACAGCACAGGGGGCTACGAGCAGTACTTC	CASYSTGGYEQYF
TRBV28	TRBJ2-7	NA	NA	TGTGCCAGCAGTTTATCGCTTGGCAGGGGCTCCTACGAGCAGTACTTC	CASSLSLGRGSYEQYF
TRBV20-1	TRBJ1-4	NA	once	TGCAGTGTTCAGGGTCGGGAAAAACTGTTTTTT	CSVQGREKLFF
TRBV2	TRBJ2-7	NA	NA	TGTGCCAGCAGTGAAGTCTACGAGCAGTACTTC	CASSEVYEQYF
TRBV11-2	TRBJ2-5	TRBD1	NA	TGTGCCAGCGCCGGGGGGACAGGGGAAGGGACCCAGTACTTC	CASAGGTGEGTQYF
TRBV10-3	TRBJ2-2	NA	NA	TGTGCCATCAGCGGAATTATTAGCGGAGGAAACACCGGGGAGCTGTTTTTT	CAISGIISGGNTGELFF
TRBV5-1	TRBJ1-1	NA	NA	TGCGCCAGCAGCTTGGCAGTATATTCTGAAGCTTTCTTT	CASSLAVYSEAFF
TRBV19	TRBJ1-4	TRBD1	NA	TGTGCCACCCGAAACAGGGGACAAAGAACTAATGAAAAACTGTTTTTT	CATRNRGQRTNEKLFF
TRBV5-8	TRBJ1-2	TRBD1	NA	TGTGCCAGCAGCTCCCTGGACAGGAACTATGGCTACACCTTC	CASSSLDRNYGYTF
TRBV6-5	TRBJ2-5	NA	NA	TGTGCCAGCATGTTCGGAGGGCCGGGGGAGACCCAGTACTTC	CASMFGGPGETQYF
TRBV7-8	TRBJ1-3	NA	once	TGTGCCAGCAGCCTCTTTGAGGGGGCTGGAAACACCATATATTTT	CASSLFEGAGNTIYF
TRBV18	TRBJ1-6	NA	NA	TGTGCCAGCTCACCAGAGGCGCTTAATTCACCCCTCCACTTT	CASSPEALNSPLHF
TRBV2	TRBJ2-1	TRBD2	few	TGTGCCAGCAGCGAGGGACTAGCGGTCCAGGGGGATTCCTACAATGAGCAGTTCTTC	CASSEGLAVQGDSYNEQFF
TRBV2	TRBJ2-2	NA	once	TGTGCCAGCCTCCGGGACAAATACACCGGGGAGCTGTTTTTT	CASLRDKYTGELFF
TRBV7-2	TRBJ1-6	NA	few	TGTGCCAGCAGTCGTGCCCCGGGAAGTGGCTATTCACCCCTCCACTTT	CASSRAPGSGYSPLHF
TRBV7-8	TRBJ1-5	NA	NA	TGTGCCAGCAGCCTCGGGCAGGGACTGAATCAGCCCCAGCATTTT	CASSLGQGLNQPQHF
TRBV7-9	TRBJ2-1	NA	NA	TGTGCCAGCAGCCCGCGGGACGGACTCAATGAGCAGTTCTTC	CASSPRDGLNEQFF
TRBV30	TRBJ2-3	TRBD1	NA	TGTGCCTGGAGCCGCGGACAGGCCACAGATACGCAGTATTTT	CAWSRGQATDTQYF
TRBV5-8	TRBJ2-1	TRBD2	NA	TGTGCCAGCCTCAGACAGATAATAGCGGGAGACCAGTTCTTC	CASLRQIIAGDQFF